The 2 T cell receptor beta chains below all came from one sample that was sequenced in a study of quantifying T cell responses using KT2 cells. Study as a whole: Reverse transcription used primers in the TCR alpha and beta constant regions.

An oligo carrying a UMI was ligated to the cDNA 3' end. First-round PCR used around 4 cycles and beta primers RC1.1 and RC1.2 covering TRBC1 and TRBC2. TCRdb recomputed calls from the UMI-ligation and nested PCR reads with MiXCR, one row per CDR3 protein. The table has tens of thousands of distinct CDR3 sequences, 6% to 9.5% seen once. The sequenced material came from PBMCs spiked with cells of the T cell clone KT2. Source of these receptors: a human donor.

At least ten counts were recorded for this clonotype. J is TRBJ1-6 and V is TRBV20-1; TRBD1 matches 8 bases. Germline CDR1 DFQATT, CDR2 SNEGSKA (reference sequence). The V gene end was trimmed by 4 bases and the J gene end by 5 bases; junction bases not matched to a gene: 7. CDR3 length: 15 residues. The CDR3 reads CSATLPGQDNSPLHF. For the CDR3, the DNA is TGCAGTGCTACACTTCCGGGACAGGATAATTCACCCCTCCACTTT.

This clonotype was detected a few times. DNA of the CDR3: TGCAGCGCGGCGAGGGGGGAAGAGACCCAGTACTTC. This encodes CSAARGEETQYF. The V and J genes are TRBV29-1 and TRBJ2-5, with D perhaps being TRBD1 or TRBD2 (6 bases each). The CDR3 is 12 amino acids. The germline V gene has CDR1 SQVTM and CDR2 ANQGSEA. V was pared by 7 bases and J by 3 bases, with 12 bases between. Drawing the rest from reference TRBV29-1 and TRBJ2-5, the complete variable domain is SAVISQKPSRDICQRGTSLTIQCQVDSQVTMMFWYRQQPGQSLTLIATANQGSEATYESGFVIDKFPISRPNLTFSTLTVSNMSPEDSSIYLCSAARGEETQYFGPGTRLLVL.